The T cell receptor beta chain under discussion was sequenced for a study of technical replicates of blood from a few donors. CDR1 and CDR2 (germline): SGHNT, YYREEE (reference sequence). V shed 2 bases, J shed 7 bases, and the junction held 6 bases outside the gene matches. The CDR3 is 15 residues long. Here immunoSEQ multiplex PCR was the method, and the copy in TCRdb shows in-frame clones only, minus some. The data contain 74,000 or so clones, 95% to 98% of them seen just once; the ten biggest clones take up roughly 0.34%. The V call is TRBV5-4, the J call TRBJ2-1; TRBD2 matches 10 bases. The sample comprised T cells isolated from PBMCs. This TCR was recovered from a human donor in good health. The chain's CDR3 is CASSFGLAGENEQFF. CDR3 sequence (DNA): TGTGCCAGCAGCTTCGGGCTAGCGGGAGAAAATGAGCAGTTCTTC. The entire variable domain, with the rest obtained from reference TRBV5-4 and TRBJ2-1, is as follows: ETGVTQSPTHLIKTRGQQVTLRCSSQSGHNTVSWYQQALGQGPQFIFQYYREEENGRGNFPPRFSGLQFPNYSSELNVNALELDDSALYLCASSFGLAGENEQFFGPGTRLTVL.